Each of the 28 T cell receptor beta chains below was sequenced from the same sample in a study of CD8 T cells in ankylosing spondylitis. TCRdb independently ran MiXCR on the 5' RACE reads; one entry per CDR3 protein. The table lists roughly 180,000 distinct CDR3 sequences, roughly 13% of them singletons. The sequenced sample consisted of blood, either unsorted or a sorted T cell fraction (not recorded which). Receptors originate from a female donor with ankylosing spondylitis or in good health (not recorded which).

Regarding this clonotype: A much bigger clone sits one base away, suggesting this may be a read error. CDR3: CASRLNYGQYF. The DNA for the CDR3 is TGTGCCAGCAGACTCAACTACGGGCAGTACTTC. The chain links TRBV12-3 or TRBV12-4 to TRBJ2-7; no clear D. The CDR3 consists of 11 residues.

CDR3 in amino acids: CASSQGTFYGYTF. CDR3 nucleotide sequence: TGTGCCAGCAGCCAAGGGACGTTCTATGGCTACACCTTC. The rearrangement joins TRBV14 to TRBJ1-2, with unresolved D. CDR3 length: 13 residues. Per the germline V gene, CDR1 is SGHDN and CDR2 is FVKESK. The ends were cut back, 1 base at V and 4 bases at J, with 7 bases in the middle.

V is TRBV4-3 and J is TRBJ2-6; D is undetermined. The CDR3 spans 17 residues. CDR1 is LGHNA, CDR2 YSLEER, per germline. Between the trimmed V and J ends, which lost 0 bases and 1 base, there was a span of 10 bases. CDR3 sequence reads: CASSQDGAASGANVLTF. CDR3 nucleotides: TGCGCCAGCAGCCAAGATGGTGCGGCGTCTGGGGCCAACGTCCTGACTTTC.

This clonotype was recorded a few times. The rearrangement uses TRBV20-1 and TRBJ2-4, with 11 bases identical to TRBD2. The CDR3 spans 17 residues. The junction had 13 bases not matched to a gene; V was cut back by 0 bases and J by 9 bases. The germline V gene encodes CDR1 DFQATT and CDR2 SNEGSKA (reference sequence). The CDR3 DNA is TGCAGTGCTAGAGAGATTGGGACTAGCGGTCGGGTCGGCATTCAGTACTTC. Amino acid sequence: CSAREIGTSGRVGIQYF.

This clonotype was recorded many times. The chain carries TRBV7-8 and TRBJ2-4; TRBD1 might be the D (6 bases). V was shortened by 2 bases and J by 7 bases, with 12 bases between the two germline ends. CDR3 length: 14 amino acids. Germline CDR1 reads SGHVS; CDR2 reads FQNEAQ. In DNA form, the CDR3 reads TGTGCCAGCAGCTTAAGAGGGGGTTTGAACATTCAGTACTTC. It encodes CASSLRGGLNIQYF. The full variable domain, rest sourced from reference TRBV7-8 and TRBJ2-4, is GAGVSQSPRYKVAKRGQDVALRCDPISGHVSLFWYQQALGQGPEFLTYFQNEAQLDKSGLPSDRFFAERPEGSVSTLKIQRTQQEDSAVYLCASSLRGGLNIQYFGAGTRLSVL.

This clonotype was recorded many times. V is TRBV6-5 and J is TRBJ1-3; no firm D call. Trimming took off 6 bases at V and 0 bases at J, with 3 bases between the two ends. The CDR3 covers 12 residues. Germline loops: CDR1 MNHEY, CDR2 SVGAGI. In DNA form, the CDR3 reads TGTGCCAGCAGGGGCTCTGGAAACACCATATATTTT. The encoded protein is CASRGSGNTIYF.

To note about this clonotype: Germline is not matched at one junction end, which may reflect a read error. The J gene is TRBJ2-6, the V gene TRBV5-1, with 8 nucleotides matching TRBD1. The CDR3 is 16 residues long. Germline V gene data show CDR1 as SGHRS and CDR2 as YFSETQ. CDR3: CASSLDGQGRADVLTF. The CDR3 bases are TGCGCCAGCAGCTTGGACGGACAGGGAAGGGCCGACGTCCTGACTTTC.

J is TRBJ1-1 and V is TRBV20-1; TRBD1 matches at 7 bases. V trimming: 3 bases; J trimming: 1 base; junction bases outside the gene matches: 2. Per germline, CDR1 DFQATT and CDR2 SNEGSKA (reference sequence). The CDR3 runs 13 residues. Here the CDR3 reads CSARTGRNTEAFF. Here the CDR3 DNA reads TGCAGTGCTAGGACAGGGAGGAACACTGAAGCTTTCTTT.

This clonotype showed up many times. V is TRBV20-1 and J is TRBJ1-2; unclear D gene. Trimming cost V 5 bases and J 4 bases, with 11 bases left between them. The CDR3 spans 12 residues. Germline V lookup: CDR1 DFQATT, CDR2 SNEGSKA (reference sequence). As DNA, the CDR3 is TGCAGTGCTTCACAGCCACTCTATGGCTACACCTTC. This encodes CSASQPLYGYTF.

In this sample, this clonotype turned up a few times. The chain employs TRBV20-1 and TRBJ2-7; 10 bases agree with TRBD2. This CDR3 is 13 amino acids long. The J segment lost 6 bases and the V segment lost 7 bases, leaving 9 bases of the junction unmatched. Germline CDR1 is DFQATT and CDR2 is SNEGSKA (reference sequence). CDR3 coding DNA: TGCAGTGGAGCTGGGCTAGCGGGAGCCGAGCAGTACTTC. Encoded protein: CSGAGLAGAEQYF.

The CDR3 region has the DNA TGTGCCACCAGTGATCCAGACACCGGGGAGCTGTTTTTT. This sequence encodes CATSDPDTGELFF. This chain uses TRBV24-1 with TRBJ2-2; D is unresolved. Trimming removed 3 bases from V and 3 bases from J, with 4 bases in between. The CDR3 extends over 13 amino acids. Germline V gives CDR1 KGHDR, CDR2 SFDVKD.

In this sample, this clonotype turned up many times. The chain is built from TRBV5-4 and TRBJ2-2; D not resolved. V was shortened by 1 base and J by 6 bases, with 4 bases between the two germline ends. This CDR3 is 12 amino acids long. Germline lookup yields CDR1 SGHNT and CDR2 YYREEE (reference sequence). The CDR3 spells CASSLLAGELFF. The CDR3 region has the DNA TGTGCCAGCAGCTTGCTAGCCGGGGAGCTGTTTTTT.

This clonotype was picked up many times. The CDR3 sequence is CATSYPGGEQFF. CDR3 sequence (DNA): TGTGCCACCAGTTACCCAGGCGGTGAGCAGTTCTTC. V usage is TRBV24-1 and J usage is TRBJ2-1; D uncertain. The CDR3 has 12 residues. The V gene's germline CDR1 is KGHDR and CDR2 SFDVKD. Trimming cost V 6 bases and J 9 bases, with 11 bases left between them.

There are a few counts of this clonotype. This chain links TRBV2 with TRBJ1-5; D may be TRBD1 (5 bases). The V end was cut by 6 bases, the J end by 2 bases, with 14 bases between. The CDR3 totals 15 residues. CDR1 and CDR2 (germline): SNHLY, FYNNEI. The CDR3: CASRPGGVRNQPQHF. The CDR3 DNA follows: TGTGCCAGCAGGCCTGGGGGGGTCCGCAATCAGCCCCAGCATTTT.

The V and J genes are TRBV5-1 and TRBJ1-3; TRBD1 aligns across 7 bases. V was pared by 7 bases and J by 3 bases, with 16 bases of the junction left unmatched. The CDR3 covers 17 residues. CDR1 is SGHRS, CDR2 YFSETQ, per germline. The CDR3 nucleotides read TGCGCCAGCGCCCTCAGTACAGGGGTGAGAGGTGGAAACACCATATATTTT. Translation: CASALSTGVRGGNTIYF.

This clonotype was counted many times. The V and J genes are TRBV6-5 and TRBJ2-1; perhaps TRBD2 as D (5 bases). Trimming pared 0 bases from V and 4 bases from J, leaving 10 bases between. The CDR3 contains 15 residues. Germline-derived CDR1 and CDR2 are MNHEY and SVGAGI. The CDR3 bases are TGTGCCAGCAGTTACTCGAGGACTGGATACAATGAGCAGTTCTTC. Translated, it gives CASSYSRTGYNEQFF.

This clonotype was counted ten times or more. V is TRBV19 and J is TRBJ2-1, with D possibly TRBD2 on 6 matching bases. V gave up 5 bases and J gave up 6 bases, with 8 bases separating them. Germline CDR1 reads LNHDA; CDR2 reads SQIVND (reference sequence). CDR3 length equals 12 residues. The CDR3 bases are TGTGCCAGTAGTCGGACTATCAATGAGCAGTTCTTC. Translation gives CASSRTINEQFF.

This clonotype appeared a few times. V gene TRBV4-1 combines with J gene TRBJ2-2, with D tentatively TRBD2 (6 bases). V dropped 1 base and J dropped 7 bases, with 13 bases sitting between them. CDR1 and CDR2 (germline): MGHRA, YSYEKL. The CDR3 is made up of 15 amino acids. The CDR3 region is CASSQGGGVFGELFF. In DNA form, the CDR3 reads TGCGCCAGCAGCCAAGGCGGCGGGGTCTTCGGGGAGCTGTTTTTT.

About this clonotype: This sequence may be a read error, since a much larger clone differs from it by one base. The chain carries TRBV5-1 and TRBJ1-2, with D possibly TRBD1 on 5 matching bases. This CDR3 has 14 residues. Germline loops: CDR1 SGHRS, CDR2 YFSETQ. The CDR3 reads CASSLEGRGYGYAF. The CDR3 nucleotides read TGCGCCAGCAGCTTGGAGGGACGGGGTTATGGCTACGCCTTC.

This clonotype has at least ten counts. J is TRBJ2-5 and V is TRBV28, with D perhaps TRBD1 (6 bases). The V gene lost 4 bases and the J gene lost 2 bases, with 11 bases spanning the gap. This CDR3 has 14 amino acids. Germline-derived CDR1 and CDR2 are MDHEN and SYDVKM. The CDR3 region is CASSSPDRQETQYF. In DNA form, the CDR3 reads TGTGCCAGCAGTTCTCCCGACAGGCAAGAGACCCAGTACTTC.

This clonotype appeared many times. Written as DNA, the CDR3 is TGTGCCAGCAGCCAGCAGCACATCTCTGGAAACACCATATATTTT. It yields the protein CASSQQHISGNTIYF. V usage is TRBV3-1 and J usage is TRBJ1-3; no clear D. V was pared by 3 bases and J by 0 bases, with 9 bases between. Germline CDR1 LGHDT, CDR2 YNNKEL (reference sequence). The CDR3 has 15 residues.

This clonotype showed up just a few times. The DNA for the CDR3 is TGTGCCAGCAGCTTCATAGCGGGAGAGTACGAGCAGTACTTC. Amino acid sequence: CASSFIAGEYEQYF. V is TRBV7-2 and J is TRBJ2-7; 9 bases agree with TRBD2. Trimming removed 3 bases from V and 4 bases from J; junction bases left unmatched: 4. The V gene's germline CDR1 is SGHTA and CDR2 FQGNSA. The CDR3 is made up of 14 amino acids.

This clonotype was seen at least ten times. This chain links TRBV12-3 or TRBV12-4 with TRBJ2-3, with 8 bases identical to TRBD2. The V and J ends lost 6 bases and 5 bases, in that order; junction bases with no gene match: 10. This CDR3 contains 15 residues. CDR3 sequence: CASSKKAGAGDTQYF. The CDR3 DNA is TGTGCCAGCAGCAAGAAAGCGGGAGCGGGAGATACGCAGTATTTT.

This clonotype was observed many times. The J gene is TRBJ2-1, the V gene TRBV7-2; tentative D call: TRBD2 (6 bases). Trimming took off 8 bases at V and 7 bases at J, with 24 bases between the two ends. CDR1 is SGHTA and CDR2 is FQGNSA in the germline V gene. This CDR3 region has 16 residues. The CDR3 coding sequence is TGTGCCAGCGGGCCATTACGGAGGGAGATTGGGAATGAGCAGTTCTTC. Its protein product is CASGPLRREIGNEQFF.

With regard to this clonotype: A much larger clone differs by one base, so this may be a read error. The chain combines TRBV28 with TRBJ1-3; D ambiguous. CDR3 length: 14 amino acids. Germline CDR1 reads MDHEN; CDR2 reads SYDVKM. The chain's CDR3 is CASRTSDSGNPIYF. CDR3 DNA sequence: TGTGCCAGCAGGACGTCCGACTCTGGAAACCCCATATATTTT. Full variable domain (missing parts from reference TRBV28 and TRBJ1-3): DVKVTQSSRYLVKRTGEKVFLECVQDMDHENMFWYRQDPGLGLRLIYFSYDVKMKEKGDIPEGYSVSREKKERFSLILESASTNQTSMYLCASRTSDSGNPIYFGEGSWLTVV.

V is TRBV7-9 and J is TRBJ1-1; TRBD1 agrees at 8 bases. Per germline, CDR1 SEHNR and CDR2 FQNEAQ (reference sequence). V lost 4 bases to trimming and J lost 4 bases; unmatched junction nucleotides: 5. This CDR3 contains 14 residues. The CDR3 nucleotides read TGTGCCAGCAGCTCGACAGGGGCGCGCACTGAAGCTTTCTTT. This translates into CASSSTGARTEAFF.

This clonotype was recorded at least ten times. The chain recombines TRBV5-5 with TRBJ1-1, with D uncertain. Per germline, CDR1 SGHKS and CDR2 YYEKEE (reference sequence). Trimming pared 4 bases from V and 6 bases from J, leaving 16 bases between. CDR3 length: 14 residues. For the CDR3, the DNA is TGTGCCAGCAGCCCCGACCCTGGAAGAGCTGAAGCTTTCTTT. Translation gives CASSPDPGRAEAFF.

The chain carries TRBV7-9 and TRBJ1-1, with D uncertain. Germline V gene sequence: CDR1 SEHNR, CDR2 FQNEAQ (reference sequence). Trimming cost V 3 bases and J 6 bases, with 17 bases left between them. CDR3 size: 15 residues. The CDR3, as DNA: TGTGCCAGCAGCTTGGCGGATGCCAGGCAGGCTGAAGCTTTCTTT. It codes for CASSLADARQAEAFF.